These 26 T cell receptor beta chains were all obtained from the same sample, sequenced in a study of shared clonotypes between healthy human individuals. Sequencing was performed with immunoSEQ multiplex PCR; in TCRdb, only in-frame clones are kept and a portion is missing. Among about 820,000 clones, 90% to 95% were seen once, and the ten largest hold about 24%. CD45RO-negative, CCR7-selected cells formed the naive CD8 fraction, which excluded terminally differentiated effector memory CD45RA+ cells. The sequenced sample was naive CD8+ T cells sorted from blood. The source is a man aged 30 to 45 in good health.

The chain joins TRBV11-3 to TRBJ2-2; weak D call: TRBD2 (5 bases). The CDR3 totals 15 residues. Trimming removed 1 base from V and 1 base from J, with 7 bases in between. In germline, CDR1 is SGHNT, CDR2 YENEEA. CDR3 coding DNA: TGTGCCAGCAGCTTAGCCAGCGGGAACACCGGGGAGCTGTTTTTT. It yields the protein CASSLASGNTGELFF.

This clone has only one observation. V gene TRBV9 combines with J gene TRBJ2-5, with D perhaps TRBD1 (7 bases). V dropped 3 bases and J dropped 2 bases, with 11 bases sitting between them. The CDR3 runs 14 residues. Germline loops: CDR1 SGDLS, CDR2 YYNGEE. In DNA form, the CDR3 reads TGTGCCAGCAGCGACAGGGGAGGTCAAGAGACCCAGTACTTC. This gives the protein CASSDRGGQETQYF.

V gene TRBV7-9 combines with J gene TRBJ2-1, with D hard to call. Between the trimmed V and J ends, which lost 5 bases and 0 bases, there was a span of 14 bases. This CDR3 is built from 16 residues. Germline V gives CDR1 SEHNR, CDR2 FQNEAQ (reference sequence). CDR3 residues: CASSDIRRSSYNEQFF. In DNA, the CDR3 is TGTGCCAGCAGCGATATTCGACGGTCCTCCTACAATGAGCAGTTCTTC.

With respect to this clone: The same CDR3 can be traced to other DNA sequences in this sample. CDR3 in DNA: TGTGCCAGCTCACCACCACAGGGTCCCTACGAGCAGTACTTC. Translation: CASSPPQGPYEQYF. V is TRBV18 and J is TRBJ2-7; maybe TRBD1 (6 bases). From germline, CDR1 is KGHSH and CDR2 LQKENI. The CDR3 runs to 14 residues. V was shortened by 0 bases and J by 2 bases, with 8 bases between the two germline ends. Complete variable domain (other parts from reference TRBV18 and TRBJ2-7): NAGVMQNPRHLVRRRGQEARLRCSPMKGHSHVYWYRQLPEEGLKFMVYLQKENIIDESGMPKERFSAEFPKEGPSILRIQQVVRGDSAAYFCASSPPQGPYEQYFGPGTRLTVT.

The chain has TRBV5-4 and TRBJ2-1; possibly TRBD1 for D (6 bases). The CDR3 has 15 amino acids. Germline assignment: CDR1 SGHNT and CDR2 YYREEE (reference sequence). With 0 bases removed from V and 4 bases from J, the gap between germline ends came to 11 bases. In DNA, the CDR3 is TGTGCCAGCAGCTTGGTGGGGACAAGTTACAATGAGCAGTTCTTC. This sequence encodes CASSLVGTSYNEQFF.

This clone appeared a single time. V usage is TRBV7-9 and J usage is TRBJ1-3; no reliable D call. The V and J ends lost 4 bases and 6 bases respectively, with 13 bases between them. CDR1 and CDR2 from the germline V gene are SEHNR and FQNEAQ (reference sequence). This CDR3 is 14 amino acids long. The CDR3 reads CASSSRGGLNTIYF. In DNA, the CDR3 is TGTGCCAGCAGCTCCAGAGGAGGTCTAAACACCATATATTTT.

This sequence joins TRBV29-1 and TRBJ1-1; D is uncertain. This CDR3 contains 12 residues. Trimming took off 6 bases at V and 0 bases at J, with 8 bases between the two ends. Germline V gene lookup returns CDR1 SQVTM and CDR2 ANQGSEA. CDR3 nucleotides: TGCAGCGTCCTCCTTCTGAACACTGAAGCTTTCTTT. It is translated as CSVLLLNTEAFF.

As concerns this clone: This CDR3 is also generated by other DNA sequences in the sample. The rearrangement links TRBV27 to TRBJ2-7; no clear D. The CDR3 contains 12 residues. Germline V gene lookup returns CDR1 MNHEY and CDR2 SMNVEV (reference sequence). Trimming removed 5 bases from V and 4 bases from J, with 9 bases in between. The CDR3 region has the DNA TGTGCCAGCAGTCCGAATTCATACGAGCAGTACTTC. It translates to CASSPNSYEQYF.

CDR3 in DNA: TGTGCCAGCAGCTTAGTTTCCTATGGCTACACCTTC. Residues: CASSLVSYGYTF. The J gene is TRBJ1-2, the V gene TRBV7-9, with no clear D. Germline V gene data show CDR1 as SEHNR and CDR2 as FQNEAQ (reference sequence). The V end lost 1 base, the J end lost 4 bases, and 4 bases lay between the germline ends. This CDR3 is built from 12 residues.

The chain joins TRBV7-7 to TRBJ2-1, with TRBD2 matching 10 bases. The CDR3 runs 15 residues. J gave up 8 bases and V 3 bases, and 7 bases lay outside the gene matches. From germline, CDR1 is SSHAT and CDR2 FNYEAQ (reference sequence). CDR3 nucleotides: TGTGCCAGCAGCTTGGCTAGCGGGAGCTGGGATGAGCAGTTCTTC. Residues: CASSLASGSWDEQFF.

The chain couples TRBV28 to TRBJ2-7; 8 bases align to TRBD1. Trimming took 3 bases from V and 2 from J; bases not matched to a gene: 24. The CDR3 is 21 residues long. Germline V lookup: CDR1 MDHEN, CDR2 SYDVKM. CDR3 bases: TGTGCCAGCAGTTTCCCCCTCTCCCCGGGACAGGCTCCCTCGGGCACCTACGAGCAGTACTTC. Translated: CASSFPLSPGQAPSGTYEQYF.

This clone has only one observation. CDR3 residues: CASSAAGAYEQYF. Written as DNA, the CDR3 is TGTGCCAGCAGCGCAGCCGGGGCCTACGAGCAGTACTTC. The chain joins TRBV9 to TRBJ2-7, with D perhaps matching TRBD2 (5 bases). CDR3 length: 13 residues. V gave up 3 bases and J gave up 2 bases, with 9 bases separating them. Germline loops: CDR1 SGDLS, CDR2 YYNGEE.

Only one count was recorded for this clone. The gene calls are TRBV18 and TRBJ2-1; 7 bases are shared with TRBD1. Germline V gives CDR1 KGHSH, CDR2 LQKENI. Trimming removed 4 bases from V and 5 bases from J; junction bases left unmatched: 14. This CDR3 is built from 17 residues. The DNA for the CDR3 is TGTGCCAGCTCACTCTCCCAAGGGACAGTGGCCCACAATGAGCAGTTCTTC. It codes for CASSLSQGTVAHNEQFF.

The chain combines TRBV7-9 with TRBJ2-7, with TRBD1 identical over 7 bases. Germline CDR1 reads SEHNR; CDR2 reads FQNEAQ (reference sequence). J lost 3 bases, V lost 6 bases, and 8 bases had no gene match. The CDR3 is 14 amino acids. The CDR3 DNA reads TGTGCCAGCAGTCCGGGACAGCAAGTCTACGAGCAGTACTTC. It codes for CASSPGQQVYEQYF.

The chain combines TRBV4-2 with TRBJ2-7; D may be TRBD1 or TRBD2 (5 bases each). Germline assignment: CDR1 LGHNA and CDR2 YNFKEQ. There are 14 residues in the CDR3. The V end was cut by 1 base, the J end by 3 bases, with 10 bases between. CDR3 loop: CASSQGGEYYEQYF. CDR3 coding DNA: TGTGCCAGCAGCCAAGGAGGGGAGTACTACGAGCAGTACTTC.

This clone appeared a single time. The chain carries TRBV7-9 and TRBJ2-7; perhaps TRBD1 as D (6 bases). The CDR3 is made up of 15 amino acids. V was trimmed by 3 bases and J by 5 bases, leaving 17 bases between them. The germline V gene encodes CDR1 SEHNR and CDR2 FQNEAQ (reference sequence). The CDR3 bases are TGTGCCAGCAGCTTTCTAGCAGGGGCCGATGACGAGCAGTACTTC. Encoded protein: CASSFLAGADDEQYF.

V is TRBV6-1 and J is TRBJ2-7, with D perhaps TRBD1 or TRBD2 (5 bases each). V lost 4 bases to trimming and J lost 2 bases, with 15 bases between them. Germline assignment: CDR1 MNHNS and CDR2 SASEGT. The CDR3 length is 15 residues. For the CDR3, the DNA is TGTGCCAGCAGTGGAGGGGTCCTATCGACCTACGAGCAGTACTTC. Amino acid sequence: CASSGGVLSTYEQYF.

CDR3 residues: CASRLGTSVGELFF. CDR3 sequence (DNA): TGTGCCAGCAGACTGGGTACCTCAGTCGGGGAGCTGTTTTTT. The gene calls are TRBV27 and TRBJ2-2; D gene uncertain. V dropped 6 bases and J dropped 7 bases, with 15 bases sitting between them. Germline V gene lookup returns CDR1 MNHEY and CDR2 SMNVEV (reference sequence). The CDR3 consists of 14 residues.

This chain uses TRBV10-3 with TRBJ1-1; D is uncertain. This CDR3 is 15 amino acids long. Trimming took off 0 bases at V and 6 bases at J, with 14 bases between the two ends. Germline-derived CDR1 and CDR2 are ENHRY and SYGVKD. The CDR3 sequence: CAISESPVGGPEAFF. The CDR3 coding sequence is TGTGCCATCAGTGAGTCGCCAGTGGGTGGCCCTGAAGCTTTCTTT.

The chain links TRBV9 to TRBJ1-2; 7 positions match TRBD1. Germline assignment: CDR1 SGDLS and CDR2 YYNGEE. The CDR3 sequence is 13 residues long. The V and J ends lost 3 bases and 4 bases, in that order; junction bases with no gene match: 3. The CDR3 sequence: CASSEGGSYGYTF. The CDR3 DNA sequence: TGTGCCAGCAGCGAAGGGGGCTCCTATGGCTACACCTTC.

This chain joins TRBV28 and TRBJ1-5; 7 bases align to TRBD1. The V and J ends lost 4 bases and 7 bases, in that order; junction bases with no gene match: 7. The CDR3 covers 14 residues. Germline CDR1 is MDHEN and CDR2 is SYDVKM. This chain's CDR3 is CASSYSGGSQPQHF. CDR3 in DNA: TGTGCCAGCAGTTATTCAGGGGGGAGCCAGCCCCAGCATTTT.

This chain connects TRBV27 to TRBJ1-5; TRBD1 might be the D (5 bases). V was cut by 4 bases and J by 4 bases, with 11 bases left in between. Germline V gene data show CDR1 as MNHEY and CDR2 as SMNVEV (reference sequence). The CDR3 spans 14 residues. The CDR3 spells CASSSGSWNQPQHF. The CDR3 DNA reads TGTGCCAGCAGTTCAGGGAGTTGGAATCAGCCCCAGCATTTT.

DNA for the CDR3: TGTGCCAGCAGCGGGAACCTTTACAGCAATCAGCCCCAGCATTTT. Translated, it gives CASSGNLYSNQPQHF. The chain carries TRBV7-9 and TRBJ1-5, with no clear D. CDR3 size: 15 residues. Germline values: CDR1 SEHNR, CDR2 FQNEAQ (reference sequence). Trimming pared 5 bases from V and 1 base from J, leaving 12 bases between.

In regard to this clone: Other nucleotide sequences from this sample produce the same CDR3. The chain couples TRBV28 to TRBJ1-2; no clear D gene. The CDR3 is made up of 11 amino acids. Germline loops: CDR1 MDHEN, CDR2 SYDVKM. The germline V and J ends were trimmed by 6 bases and 2 bases, with 4 bases remaining between them. CDR3 protein: CASSKNYGYTF. CDR3 coding DNA: TGTGCCAGCAGCAAGAACTATGGCTACACCTTC.

This clone was observed a handful of times. The V and J genes are TRBV6-6 and TRBJ2-7; 7 positions match TRBD1. V was clipped by 4 bases and J by 0 bases; unmatched bases: 6. CDR1 and CDR2 (germline): MNHNY, SVGAGI (reference sequence). This CDR3 has 15 residues. Here the CDR3 reads CASSSTGDSSYEQYF. CDR3 nucleotide sequence: TGTGCCAGCAGTTCCACAGGGGATAGCTCCTACGAGCAGTACTTC.

The rearrangement uses TRBV7-9 and TRBJ2-1; tentative D call: TRBD1 (6 bases). The V and J ends lost 6 bases and 8 bases respectively, with 11 bases between them. This CDR3 contains 12 residues. CDR1 and CDR2 (germline): SEHNR, FQNEAQ (reference sequence). The CDR3 loop is CASSSRGDEQFF. For the CDR3, the DNA is TGTGCCAGCAGTTCCAGGGGTGATGAGCAGTTCTTC.